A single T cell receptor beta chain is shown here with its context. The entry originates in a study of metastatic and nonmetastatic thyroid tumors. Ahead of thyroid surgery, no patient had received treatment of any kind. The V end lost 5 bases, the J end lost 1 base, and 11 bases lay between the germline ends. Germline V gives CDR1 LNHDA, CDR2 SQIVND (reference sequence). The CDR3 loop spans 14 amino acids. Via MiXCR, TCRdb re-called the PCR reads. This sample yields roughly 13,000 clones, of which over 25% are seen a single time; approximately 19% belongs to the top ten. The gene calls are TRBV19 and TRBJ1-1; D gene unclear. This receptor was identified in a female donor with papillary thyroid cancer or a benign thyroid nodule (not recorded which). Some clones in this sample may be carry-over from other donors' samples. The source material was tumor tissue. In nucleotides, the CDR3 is TGTGCCAGTAGTCATAGCTTTGGGAACACTGAAGCTTTCTTT. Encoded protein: CASSHSFGNTEAFF. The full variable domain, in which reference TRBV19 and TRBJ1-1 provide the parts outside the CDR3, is DGGITQSPKYLFRKEGQNVTLSCEQNLNHDAMYWYRQDPGQGLRLIYYSQIVNDFQKGDIAEGYSVSREKKESFPLTVTSAQKNPTAFYLCASSHSFGNTEAFFGQGTRLTVV.